This T cell receptor beta chain was documented in a study of cytomegalovirus exposure and HLA in healthy donors. Study in general: Early on, a data release was issued that held about 85 million unique TCRs from HLA-typed donors.

Study-level points and caveats: Specificity of three CMV-associated chains for CMV antigens was verified in vitro.

V was cut by 7 bases and J by 2 bases, with 9 bases left in between. Germline loops: CDR1 SNHLY, CDR2 FYNNEI. The CDR3 runs to 13 residues. PCR involved 60 Vbeta and 13 Jbeta primers. The repertoire was sequenced with immunoSEQ multiplex PCR; TCRdb's copy has only in-frame clones and lacks some. In total, the table holds 200,000 or so clones. Note on this clone: The antigen is undetermined.

The TCR sequence derives from a girl aged 2 to 9 in good health and CMV-seropositive. The chain has TRBV2 and TRBJ2-1; a possible D gene is TRBD2 (5 bases). Sequenced: PBMCs. CDR3 in DNA: TGTGCCAGCAACCGGGAAGCCTACAATGAGCAGTTCTTC. Translated, it gives CASNREAYNEQFF.